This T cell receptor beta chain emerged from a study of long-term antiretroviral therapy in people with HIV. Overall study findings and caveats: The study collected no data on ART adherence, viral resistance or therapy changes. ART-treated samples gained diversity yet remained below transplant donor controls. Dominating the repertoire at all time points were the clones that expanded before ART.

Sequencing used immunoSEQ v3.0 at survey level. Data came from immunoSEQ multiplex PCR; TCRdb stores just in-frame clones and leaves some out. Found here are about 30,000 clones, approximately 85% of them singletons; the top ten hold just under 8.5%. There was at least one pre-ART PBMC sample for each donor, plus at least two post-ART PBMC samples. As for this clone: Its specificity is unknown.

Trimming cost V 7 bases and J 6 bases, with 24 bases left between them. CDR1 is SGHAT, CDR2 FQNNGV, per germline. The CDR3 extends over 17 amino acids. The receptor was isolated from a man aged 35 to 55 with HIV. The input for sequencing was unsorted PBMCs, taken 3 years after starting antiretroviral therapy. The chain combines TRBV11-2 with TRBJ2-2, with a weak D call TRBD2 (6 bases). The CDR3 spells CASTHLSEGLFSGELFF. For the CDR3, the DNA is TGTGCCAGCACCCATCTAAGCGAGGGACTTTTCTCCGGGGAGCTGTTTTTT.